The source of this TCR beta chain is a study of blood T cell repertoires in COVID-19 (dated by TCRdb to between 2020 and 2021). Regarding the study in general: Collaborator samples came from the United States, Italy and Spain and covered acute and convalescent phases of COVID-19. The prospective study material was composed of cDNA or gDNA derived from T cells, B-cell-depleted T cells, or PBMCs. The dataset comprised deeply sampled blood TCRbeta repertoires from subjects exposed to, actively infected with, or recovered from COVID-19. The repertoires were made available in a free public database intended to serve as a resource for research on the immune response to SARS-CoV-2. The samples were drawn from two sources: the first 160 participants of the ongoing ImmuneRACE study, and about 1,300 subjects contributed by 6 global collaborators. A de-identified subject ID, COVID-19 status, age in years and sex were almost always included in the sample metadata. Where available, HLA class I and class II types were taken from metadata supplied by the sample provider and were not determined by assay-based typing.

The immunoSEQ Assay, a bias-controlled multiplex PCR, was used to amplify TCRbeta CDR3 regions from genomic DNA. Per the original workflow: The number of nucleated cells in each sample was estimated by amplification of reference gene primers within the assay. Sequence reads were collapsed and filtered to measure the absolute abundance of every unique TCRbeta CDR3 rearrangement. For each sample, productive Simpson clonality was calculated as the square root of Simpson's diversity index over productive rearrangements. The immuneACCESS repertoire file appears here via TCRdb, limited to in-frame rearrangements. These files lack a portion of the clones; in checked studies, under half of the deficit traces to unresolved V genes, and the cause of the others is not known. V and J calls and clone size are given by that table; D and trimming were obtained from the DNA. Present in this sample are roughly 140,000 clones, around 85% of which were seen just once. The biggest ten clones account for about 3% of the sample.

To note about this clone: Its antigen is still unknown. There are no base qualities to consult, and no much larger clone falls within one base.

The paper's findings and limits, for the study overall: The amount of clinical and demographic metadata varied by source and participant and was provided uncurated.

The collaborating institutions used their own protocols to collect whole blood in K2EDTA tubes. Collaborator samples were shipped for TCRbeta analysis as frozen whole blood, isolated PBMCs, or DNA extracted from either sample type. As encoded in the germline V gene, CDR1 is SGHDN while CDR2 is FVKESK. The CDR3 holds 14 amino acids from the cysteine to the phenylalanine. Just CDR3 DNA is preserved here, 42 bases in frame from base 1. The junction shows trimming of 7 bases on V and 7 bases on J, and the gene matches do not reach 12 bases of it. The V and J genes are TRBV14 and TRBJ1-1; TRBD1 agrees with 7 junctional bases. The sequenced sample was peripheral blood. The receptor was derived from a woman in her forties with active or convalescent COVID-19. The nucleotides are TGTGCCAGCAAGTGGGACAGCGGCTGGGGTGAAGCTTTCTTT. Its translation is CASKWDSGWGEAFF.